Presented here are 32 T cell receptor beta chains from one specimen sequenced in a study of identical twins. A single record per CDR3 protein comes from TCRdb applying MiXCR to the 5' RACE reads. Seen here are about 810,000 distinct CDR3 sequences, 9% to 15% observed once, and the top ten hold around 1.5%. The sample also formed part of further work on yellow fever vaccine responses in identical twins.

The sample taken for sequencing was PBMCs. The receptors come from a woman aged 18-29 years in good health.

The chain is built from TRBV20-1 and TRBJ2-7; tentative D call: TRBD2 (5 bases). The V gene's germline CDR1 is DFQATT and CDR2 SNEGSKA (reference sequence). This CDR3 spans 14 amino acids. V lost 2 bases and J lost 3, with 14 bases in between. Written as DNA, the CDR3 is TGCAGTGCTAGACTTCCGGGGAAAATCTACGAGCAGTACGTC. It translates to CSARLPGKIYEQYV.

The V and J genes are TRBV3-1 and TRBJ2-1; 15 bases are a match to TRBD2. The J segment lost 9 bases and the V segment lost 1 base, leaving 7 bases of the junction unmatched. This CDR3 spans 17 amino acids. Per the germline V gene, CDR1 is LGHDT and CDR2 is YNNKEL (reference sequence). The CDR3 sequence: CASSQVFSGLAGGEQFF. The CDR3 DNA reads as TGTGCCAGCAGCCAAGTTTTCTCGGGACTAGCGGGAGGTGAGCAGTTCTTC.

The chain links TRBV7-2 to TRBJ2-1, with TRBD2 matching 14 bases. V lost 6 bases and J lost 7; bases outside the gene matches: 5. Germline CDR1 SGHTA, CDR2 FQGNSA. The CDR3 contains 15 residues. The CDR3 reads CASRGTSGSWNEQFF. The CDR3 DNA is TGTGCCAGCAGGGGGACTAGCGGGAGTTGGAATGAGCAGTTCTTC.

The CDR3 DNA reads as TGTGCCAGCAGTCAGACAGGGGCGGCTAATGAAAAACTGTTTTTT. Translating it yields CASSQTGAANEKLFF. V usage is TRBV6-1 and J usage is TRBJ1-4; 8 bases are a match to TRBD1. Germline CDR1 and CDR2: MNHNS and SASEGT. The CDR3 is 15 residues long. The V gene end was trimmed by 5 bases and the J gene end by 3 bases; junction bases not matched to a gene: 5.

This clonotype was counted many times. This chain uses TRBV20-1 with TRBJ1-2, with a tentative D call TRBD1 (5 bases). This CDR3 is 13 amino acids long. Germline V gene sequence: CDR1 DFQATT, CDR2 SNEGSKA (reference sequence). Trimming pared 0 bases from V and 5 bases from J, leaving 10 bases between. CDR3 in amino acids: CSAREWGAYGYTF. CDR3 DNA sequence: TGCAGTGCTAGAGAATGGGGCGCTTATGGCTACACCTTC.

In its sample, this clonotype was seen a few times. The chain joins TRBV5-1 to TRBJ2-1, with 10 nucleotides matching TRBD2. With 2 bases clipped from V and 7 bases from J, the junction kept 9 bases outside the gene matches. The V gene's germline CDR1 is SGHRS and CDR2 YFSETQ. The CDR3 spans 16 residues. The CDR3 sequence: CASSLESGRAKNEQFF. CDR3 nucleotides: TGCGCCAGCAGCTTAGAAAGCGGGAGGGCCAAGAATGAGCAGTTCTTC.

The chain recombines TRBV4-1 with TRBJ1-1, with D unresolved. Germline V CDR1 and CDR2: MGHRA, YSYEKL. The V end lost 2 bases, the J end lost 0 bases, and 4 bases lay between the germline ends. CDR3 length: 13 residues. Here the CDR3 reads CASSQPLNTEAFF. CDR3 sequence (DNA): TGCGCCAGCAGCCAACCGTTGAACACTGAAGCTTTCTTT.

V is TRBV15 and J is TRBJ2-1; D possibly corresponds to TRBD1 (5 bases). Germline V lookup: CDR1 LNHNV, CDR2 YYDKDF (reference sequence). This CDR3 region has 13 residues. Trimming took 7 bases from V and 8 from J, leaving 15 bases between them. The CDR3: CATISRGGDEQFF. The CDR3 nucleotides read TGTGCCACCATTAGTAGGGGTGGGGATGAGCAGTTCTTC.

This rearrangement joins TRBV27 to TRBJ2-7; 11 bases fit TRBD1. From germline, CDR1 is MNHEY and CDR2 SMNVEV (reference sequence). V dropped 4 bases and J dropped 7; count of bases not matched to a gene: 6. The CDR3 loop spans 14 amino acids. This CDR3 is CASSWGTGGAEQYF. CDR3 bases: TGTGCCAGCAGTTGGGGGACAGGGGGAGCAGAGCAGTACTTC.

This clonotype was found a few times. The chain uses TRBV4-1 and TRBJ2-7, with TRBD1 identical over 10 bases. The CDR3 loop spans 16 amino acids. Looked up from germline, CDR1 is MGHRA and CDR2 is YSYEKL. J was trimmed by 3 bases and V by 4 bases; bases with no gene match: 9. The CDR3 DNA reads TGCGCCAGCAGCCCCCATTCCGGACAGGGGGGCTACGAGCAGTACGTC. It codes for CASSPHSGQGGYEQYV.

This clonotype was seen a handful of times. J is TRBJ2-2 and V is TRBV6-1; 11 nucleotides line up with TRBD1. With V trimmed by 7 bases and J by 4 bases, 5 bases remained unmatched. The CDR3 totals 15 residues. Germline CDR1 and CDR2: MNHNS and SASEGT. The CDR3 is CASTPGTGGTGELFF. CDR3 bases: TGTGCCAGCACCCCTGGGACAGGGGGCACCGGGGAGCTGTTTTTT.

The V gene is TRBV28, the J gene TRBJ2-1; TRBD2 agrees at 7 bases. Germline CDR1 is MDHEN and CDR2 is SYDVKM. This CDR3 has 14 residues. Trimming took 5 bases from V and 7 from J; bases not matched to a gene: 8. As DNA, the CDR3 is TGTGCCAGCAGTCGCCCAAATAGCGGGAATGAGCAGTTCTTC. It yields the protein CASSRPNSGNEQFF.

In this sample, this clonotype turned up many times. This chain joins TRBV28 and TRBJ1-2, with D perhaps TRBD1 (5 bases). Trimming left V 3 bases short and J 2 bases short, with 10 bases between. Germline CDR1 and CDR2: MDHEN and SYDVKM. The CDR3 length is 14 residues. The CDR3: CASSFGQGNYGYTF. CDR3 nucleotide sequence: TGTGCCAGCAGTTTTGGACAAGGAAACTATGGCTACACCTTC.

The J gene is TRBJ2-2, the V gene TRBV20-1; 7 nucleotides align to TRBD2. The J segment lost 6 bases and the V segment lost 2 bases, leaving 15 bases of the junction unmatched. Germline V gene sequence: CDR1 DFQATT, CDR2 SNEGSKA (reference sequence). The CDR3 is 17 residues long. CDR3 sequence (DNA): TGCAGTGCTAGACGAGCCGGGACTATGAGGTTGGCCGGGGAGCTGTTTTTT. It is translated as CSARRAGTMRLAGELFF.

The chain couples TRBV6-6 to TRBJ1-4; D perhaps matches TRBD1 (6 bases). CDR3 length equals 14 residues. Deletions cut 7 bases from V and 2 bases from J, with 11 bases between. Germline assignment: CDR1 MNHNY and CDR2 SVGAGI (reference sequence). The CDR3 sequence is CASTKQGTNEKLFF. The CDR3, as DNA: TGTGCCAGCACTAAACAGGGTACTAATGAAAAACTGTTTTTT.

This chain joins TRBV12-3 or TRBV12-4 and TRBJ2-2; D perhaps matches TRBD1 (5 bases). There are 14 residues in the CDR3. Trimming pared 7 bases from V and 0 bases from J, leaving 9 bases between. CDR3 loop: CASTDRTNTGELFF. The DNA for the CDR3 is TGTGCCAGCACCGACAGAACGAACACCGGGGAGCTGTTTTTT.

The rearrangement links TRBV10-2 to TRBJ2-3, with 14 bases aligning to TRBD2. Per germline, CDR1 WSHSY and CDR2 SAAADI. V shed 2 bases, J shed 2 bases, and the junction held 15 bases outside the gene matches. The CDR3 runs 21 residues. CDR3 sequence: CASSEPLSGTSGRVTTDTQYF. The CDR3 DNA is TGCGCCAGCAGTGAGCCCCTCTCCGGGACTAGCGGGAGAGTAACCACAGATACGCAGTATTTT.

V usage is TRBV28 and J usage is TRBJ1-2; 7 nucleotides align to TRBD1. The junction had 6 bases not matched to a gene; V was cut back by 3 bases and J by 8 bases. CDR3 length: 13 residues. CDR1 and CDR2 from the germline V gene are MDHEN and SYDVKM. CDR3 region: CASSLMTDRGYTF. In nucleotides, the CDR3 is TGTGCCAGCAGTTTGATGACGGACAGGGGCTACACCTTC.

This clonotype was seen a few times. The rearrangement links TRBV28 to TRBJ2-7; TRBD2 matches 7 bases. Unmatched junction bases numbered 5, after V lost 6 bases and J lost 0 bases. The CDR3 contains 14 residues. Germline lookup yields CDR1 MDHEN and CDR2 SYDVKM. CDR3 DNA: TGTGCCAGCAGCCCTAGGGACTACTCCTACGAGCAGTACTTC. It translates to CASSPRDYSYEQYF.

CDR3 DNA sequence: TGTGCCAGCAGCCCTTGGACTACCCACCAGACCCAGTACTTC. Its protein product is CASSPWTTHQTQYF. The V and J genes are TRBV7-6 and TRBJ2-5; the D gene is possibly TRBD2 (6 bases). Germline V gene lookup returns CDR1 SGHVS and CDR2 FNYEAQ. With 5 bases removed from V and 6 bases from J, the gap between germline ends came to 16 bases. The CDR3 consists of 14 residues. The full variable domain, rest sourced from reference TRBV7-6 and TRBJ2-5, is GAGVSQSPRYKVTKRGQDVALRCDPISGHVSLYWYRQALGQGPEFLTYFNYEAQQDKSGLPNDRFSAERPEGSISTLTIQRTEQRDSAMYRCASSPWTTHQTQYFGPGTRLLVL.

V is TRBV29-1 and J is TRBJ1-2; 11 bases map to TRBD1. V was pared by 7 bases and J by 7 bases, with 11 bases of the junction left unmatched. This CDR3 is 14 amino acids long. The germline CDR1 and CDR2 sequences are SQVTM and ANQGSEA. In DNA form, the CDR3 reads TGCAGCGCCGTTTCGGACAGGGGGCTCGGTGGCTACACCTTC. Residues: CSAVSDRGLGGYTF.

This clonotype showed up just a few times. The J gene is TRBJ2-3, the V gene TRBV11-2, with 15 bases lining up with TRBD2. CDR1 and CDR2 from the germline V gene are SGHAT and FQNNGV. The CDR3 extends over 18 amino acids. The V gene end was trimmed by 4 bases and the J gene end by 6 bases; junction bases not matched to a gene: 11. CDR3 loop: CASSSPGLAGGPLDTQYF. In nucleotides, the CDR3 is TGTGCCAGCAGCTCCCCGGGACTAGCGGGGGGTCCATTGGATACGCAGTATTTT.

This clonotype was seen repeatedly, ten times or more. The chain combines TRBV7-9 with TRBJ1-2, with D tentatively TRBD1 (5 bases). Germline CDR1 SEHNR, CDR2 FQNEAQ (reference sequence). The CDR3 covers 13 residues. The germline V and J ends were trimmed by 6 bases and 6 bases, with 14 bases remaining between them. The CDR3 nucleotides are TGTGCCAGCAGGTCCGGGACCGTCAATGGCTACACCTTC. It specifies CASRSGTVNGYTF. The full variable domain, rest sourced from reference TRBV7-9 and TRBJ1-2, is DTGVSQNPRHKITKRGQNVTFRCDPISEHNRLYWYRQTLGQGPEFLTYFQNEAQLEKSRLLSDRFSAERPKGSFSTLEIQRTEQGDSAMYLCASRSGTVNGYTFGSGTRLTVV.

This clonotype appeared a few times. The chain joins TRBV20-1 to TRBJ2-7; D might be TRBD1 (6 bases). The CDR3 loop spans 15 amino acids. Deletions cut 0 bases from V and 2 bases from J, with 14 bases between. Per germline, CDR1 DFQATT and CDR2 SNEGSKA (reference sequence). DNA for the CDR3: TGCAGTGCTAGAGATTCAGGGGCAGTTACCTACGAGCAGTACTTC. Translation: CSARDSGAVTYEQYF.

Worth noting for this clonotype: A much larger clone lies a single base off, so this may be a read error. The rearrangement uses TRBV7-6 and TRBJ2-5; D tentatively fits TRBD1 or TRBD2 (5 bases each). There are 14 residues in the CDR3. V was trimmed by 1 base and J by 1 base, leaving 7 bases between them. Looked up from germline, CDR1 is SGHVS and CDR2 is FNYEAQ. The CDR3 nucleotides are TGTGCCAGCAGCTTAGGGGACCTCCAAGAGACCCAGTACTTC. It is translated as CASSLGDLQETQYF. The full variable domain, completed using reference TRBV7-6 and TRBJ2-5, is GAGVSQSPRYKVTKRGQDVALRCDPISGHVSLYWYRQALGQGPEFLTYFNYEAQQDKSGLPNDRFSAERPEGSISTLTIQRTEQRDSAMYRCASSLGDLQETQYFGPGTRLLVL.

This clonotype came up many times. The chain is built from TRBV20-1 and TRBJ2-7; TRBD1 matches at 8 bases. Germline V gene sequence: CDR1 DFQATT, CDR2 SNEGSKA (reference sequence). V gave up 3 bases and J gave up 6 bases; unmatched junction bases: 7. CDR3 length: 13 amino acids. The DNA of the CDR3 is TGCAGTGCTAGTTACAGGGGGATCCGCGAGCAGTACTTC. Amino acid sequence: CSASYRGIREQYF.

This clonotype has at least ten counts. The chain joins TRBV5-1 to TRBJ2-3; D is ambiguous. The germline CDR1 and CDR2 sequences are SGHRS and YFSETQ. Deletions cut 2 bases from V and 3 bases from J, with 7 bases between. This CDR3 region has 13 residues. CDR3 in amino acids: CASSFRRTDTQYF. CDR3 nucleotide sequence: TGCGCCAGCAGCTTCCGCCGAACAGATACGCAGTATTTT.

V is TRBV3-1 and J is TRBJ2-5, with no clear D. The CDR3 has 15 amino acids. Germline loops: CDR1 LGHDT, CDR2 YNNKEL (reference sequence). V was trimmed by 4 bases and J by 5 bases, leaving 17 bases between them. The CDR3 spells CASSPPGPGRETQYF. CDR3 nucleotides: TGTGCCAGCAGCCCTCCCGGGCCCGGGCGGGAGACCCAGTACTTC.

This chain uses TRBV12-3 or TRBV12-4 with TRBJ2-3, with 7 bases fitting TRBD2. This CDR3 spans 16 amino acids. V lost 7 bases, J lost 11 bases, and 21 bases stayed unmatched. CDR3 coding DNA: TGTGCCAGCAAGCTCTCCGGCGGGAGAGCACTGATTGGGCAGTATTTT. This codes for CASKLSGGRALIGQYF.

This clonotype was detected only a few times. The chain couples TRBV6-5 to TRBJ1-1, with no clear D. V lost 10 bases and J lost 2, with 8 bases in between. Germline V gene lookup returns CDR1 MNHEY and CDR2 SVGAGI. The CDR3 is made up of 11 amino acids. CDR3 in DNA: TGTGCCACCATCGTCAACACTGAAGCTTTCTTT. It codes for CATIVNTEAFF.

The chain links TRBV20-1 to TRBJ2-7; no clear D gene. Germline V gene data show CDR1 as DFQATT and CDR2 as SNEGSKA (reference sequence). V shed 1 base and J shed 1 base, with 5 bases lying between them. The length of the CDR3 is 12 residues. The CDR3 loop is CSARAPSYEQYF. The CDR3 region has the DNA TGCAGTGCTAGAGCGCCTTCCTACGAGCAGTACTTC.

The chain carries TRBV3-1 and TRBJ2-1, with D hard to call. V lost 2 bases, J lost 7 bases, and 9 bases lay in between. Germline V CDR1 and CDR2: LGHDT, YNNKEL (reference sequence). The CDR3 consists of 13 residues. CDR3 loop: CASSQSYGNEQFF. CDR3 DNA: TGTGCCAGCAGCCAATCGTACGGGAATGAGCAGTTCTTC.